The 19 T cell receptor beta chains below all came from one sample that was sequenced in a study of T cell responses to AZD1222 COVID-19 vaccine. Data came from immunoSEQ multiplex PCR; TCRdb stores just in-frame clones and leaves some out. Of roughly 100,000 clones listed, about 88% are singletons. The material was peripheral blood, obtained 28 days after the second AZD1222 dose. All receptors come from an adult who received the AZD1222 COVID-19 vaccine.

The chain links TRBV28 to TRBJ1-3; D may be TRBD1 (5 bases). V lost 7 bases and J lost 2, with 21 bases in between. Germline V gives CDR1 MDHEN, CDR2 SYDVKM. This CDR3 region has 17 residues. CDR3 sequence reads: CASIDGIGGGPGNTIYF. In DNA form, the CDR3 reads TGTGCCAGCATCGATGGGATTGGGGGAGGACCTGGAAACACCATATATTTT.

The CDR3 reads CAISDQRRMNTGELFF. CDR3 sequence (DNA): TGTGCCATCAGTGATCAGCGGCGGATGAACACCGGGGAGCTGTTTTTT. The chain has TRBV10-3 and TRBJ2-2; the D gene is possibly TRBD2 (5 bases). The germline V gene has CDR1 ENHRY and CDR2 SYGVKD. The V gene lost 3 bases and the J gene lost 1 base, with 12 bases spanning the gap. CDR3 length equals 16 residues.

This clone was detected only once. This sequence joins TRBV14 and TRBJ2-7; D unclear. CDR3 length equals 13 residues. The germline V and J ends were trimmed by 4 bases and 2 bases, with 9 bases remaining between them. Per the germline V gene, CDR1 is SGHDN and CDR2 is FVKESK. The CDR3 is CASSPLPTYEQYF. CDR3 bases: TGTGCCAGCAGCCCCCTACCTACCTACGAGCAGTACTTC.

The V call is TRBV11-2, the J call TRBJ2-2; D is perhaps TRBD1 or TRBD2 (6 bases each). The CDR3 runs 16 residues. V dropped 7 bases and J dropped 0 bases, with 15 bases sitting between them. Germline lookup yields CDR1 SGHAT and CDR2 FQNNGV. The CDR3 spells CASTSGGGSNTGELFF. The CDR3, as DNA: TGTGCCAGCACCTCCGGGGGCGGTTCGAACACCGGGGAGCTGTTTTTT.

The chain links TRBV5-6 to TRBJ2-1, with TRBD2 matching over 7 bases. J lost 7 bases, V lost 4 bases, and 5 bases had no gene match. Per germline, CDR1 SGHDT and CDR2 YYEEEE. CDR3 size: 13 residues. DNA for the CDR3: TGTGCCAGCAGCGCCGCGGGGGTAAATGAGCAGTTCTTC. It yields the protein CASSAAGVNEQFF.

The chain couples TRBV24-1 to TRBJ2-2, with D tentatively TRBD2 (6 bases). The V gene lost 5 bases and the J gene lost 6 bases, with 9 bases spanning the gap. Germline V lookup: CDR1 KGHDR, CDR2 SFDVKD. The CDR3 length is 13 residues. The CDR3 reads CATSAWEAGELFF. CDR3 in DNA: TGTGCCACCAGTGCCTGGGAGGCCGGGGAGCTGTTTTTT.

V is TRBV7-3 and J is TRBJ1-1, with D hard to call. Deletions cut 4 bases from V and 2 bases from J, with 8 bases between. Germline V gene sequence: CDR1 SGHTA, CDR2 FQGTGA. There are 13 residues in the CDR3. The CDR3 region has the DNA TGTGCCAGCAGCTCCCTATATAACACTGAAGCTTTCTTT. This translates into CASSSLYNTEAFF.

The rearrangement joins TRBV19 to TRBJ1-2; 7 bases align to TRBD1. CDR1 is LNHDA and CDR2 is SQIVND in the germline V gene (reference sequence). Trimming removed 5 bases from V and 1 base from J; junction bases left unmatched: 4. The CDR3 runs to 14 residues. DNA of the CDR3: TGTGCCAGTAGTCGGGGACAGATTAACTATGGCTACACCTTC. Amino acid sequence: CASSRGQINYGYTF.

V usage is TRBV30 and J usage is TRBJ2-3; D unresolved. Germline V CDR1 and CDR2: GTSNPN, SVGIG (reference sequence). Trimming took 5 bases from V and 4 from J, leaving 16 bases between them. The CDR3 is made up of 14 amino acids. Written as DNA, the CDR3 is TGTGCCTGGGGCGCGAGCGCTGGGCCAGATACGCAGTATTTT. This gives the protein CAWGASAGPDTQYF.

V and J are TRBV11-1 and TRBJ2-7; possible D gene TRBD1, 5 bases. V lost 3 bases, J lost 2 bases, and 11 bases lay in between. Germline V gene sequence: CDR1 SGHAT, CDR2 FQDESV (reference sequence). This CDR3 is built from 14 residues. The CDR3 is CASSLKGKTYEQYF. In DNA, the CDR3 is TGTGCCAGCAGCTTGAAGGGGAAAACCTACGAGCAGTACTTC.

The chain couples TRBV5-5 to TRBJ2-1; TRBD2 aligns across 11 bases. Germline V lookup: CDR1 SGHKS, CDR2 YYEKEE (reference sequence). V lost 0 bases to trimming and J lost 6 bases; unmatched junction nucleotides: 2. This CDR3 has 15 residues. CDR3 residues: CASSLGLAGPNEQFF. CDR3 sequence (DNA): TGTGCCAGCAGCTTGGGACTAGCGGGACCCAATGAGCAGTTCTTC. Full variable domain (outside the CDR3, taken from reference TRBV5-5 and TRBJ2-1): DAGVTQSPTHLIKTRGQQVTLRCSPISGHKSVSWYQQVLGQGPQFIFQYYEKEERGRGNFPDRFSARQFPNYSSELNVNALLLGDSALYLCASSLGLAGPNEQFFGPGTRLTVL.

The rearrangement uses TRBV7-9 and TRBJ1-1, with D perhaps TRBD1 (5 bases). Between the trimmed V and J ends, which lost 0 bases and 1 base, there was a span of 9 bases. CDR3 length: 15 residues. Germline CDR1 is SEHNR and CDR2 is FQNEAQ (reference sequence). Here the CDR3 DNA reads TGTGCCAGCAGCTTAGCGGGGGGACCGAACACTGAAGCTTTCTTT. Its translation is CASSLAGGPNTEAFF.

V and J are TRBV4-2 and TRBJ2-7; TRBD2 is a possible D gene (6 bases). Trimming shortened V by 0 bases and J by 7 bases, and 13 bases separated the two germline ends. CDR1 is LGHNA, CDR2 YNFKEQ, per germline. The CDR3 is 14 amino acids. CDR3 nucleotides: TGTGCCAGCAGCCAAGATGGAGGGGCGTGGGAGCAGTACTTC. It encodes CASSQDGGAWEQYF.

In its sample, this clone was seen a few times. The chain couples TRBV27 to TRBJ1-4; the D gene is possibly TRBD1 (6 bases). Trimming cost V 5 bases and J 4 bases, with 8 bases left between them. Germline V gene lookup returns CDR1 MNHEY and CDR2 SMNVEV (reference sequence). The CDR3 is 13 residues long. The CDR3 coding sequence is TGTGCCAGCAGTGACAGGTTTAATGAAAAACTGTTTTTT. It is translated as CASSDRFNEKLFF.

This chain joins TRBV13 and TRBJ2-7; D perhaps matches TRBD2 (7 bases). There are 14 residues in the CDR3. The germline V gene has CDR1 PRHDT and CDR2 FYEKMQ (reference sequence). V shed 5 bases and J shed 2 bases, with 13 bases lying between them. CDR3 amino acids: CASSRGGGAYEQYF. CDR3 DNA: TGTGCCAGCAGCCGAGGAGGGGGGGCCTACGAGCAGTACTTC.

This clone was found once. The chain couples TRBV2 to TRBJ1-1; D is unclear. CDR3 length equals 14 residues. Trimming stripped 2 bases from V and 1 base from J, with 8 bases between. In germline, CDR1 is SNHLY, CDR2 FYNNEI. The CDR3 bases are TGTGCCAGCAGTGAAAGGTATCAGAACACTGAAGCTTTCTTT. Protein product: CASSERYQNTEAFF.

This clone was seen a handful of times. The chain has TRBV24-1 and TRBJ1-2; 10 nucleotides match TRBD1. J gave up 8 bases and V 2 bases, and 4 bases lay outside the gene matches. CDR3 length equals 14 residues. From germline, CDR1 is KGHDR and CDR2 SFDVKD. CDR3 in amino acids: CATSDWGTGDGYTF. The CDR3 DNA sequence: TGTGCCACCAGTGATTGGGGGACAGGGGACGGCTACACCTTC.

This clone was seen a single time. The CDR3 DNA is TGTGCCAGTAGAACCACAGGGGCCCAGACCTACAATGAGCAGTTCTTC. Amino acids: CASRTTGAQTYNEQFF. This chain joins TRBV19 and TRBJ2-1; 7 bases line up with TRBD1. This CDR3 region has 16 residues. CDR1 is LNHDA and CDR2 is SQIVND in the germline V gene (reference sequence). The ends lost 6 bases at V and 2 bases at J; junction bases unmatched: 10.

Written as DNA, the CDR3 is TGTGCCAGCAGCCCCGGGGGACTGAAGAATGAAAAACTGTTTTTT. This sequence encodes CASSPGGLKNEKLFF. This sequence joins TRBV7-9 and TRBJ1-4, with TRBD1 as a possible D gene (5 bases). V lost 5 bases and J lost 5, with 15 bases in between. CDR1 SEHNR and CDR2 FQNEAQ come from the germline V gene (reference sequence). The CDR3 totals 15 residues.